Listed below are T cell receptor beta chains from one sample, sequenced in a study of control samples from healthy donors and cancer patients. Libraries were prepared by immunoSEQ multiplex PCR; TCRdb keeps only in-frame clonotypes and omits some of them. Seen here are roughly 130,000 clones, more than 85% observed once, and the top ten hold roughly 8.7%. The material sequenced was blood. The receptors derive from a woman aged 25 to 39 in good health. CDR3s include the opening cysteine and the closing phenylalanine or tryptophan. A D gene is named only where the DNA matches it firmly. Clone size is not always given. Where it is, it says once, few, many or a class for expanded clones.

d_gene: TRBD1; v_gene: TRBV19; j_gene: TRBJ2-7; abundance: once; len: 15; CDR3aa: CASRGSGTAYYEQYF; CDR3nt: TGTGCCAGTAGGGGGTCAGGGACAGCCTACTACGAGCAGTACTTC
d_gene: NA; v_gene: TRBV10-3; j_gene: TRBJ1-2; abundance: NA; len: 12; CDR3aa: CAISVGGYGYTF; CDR3nt: TGTGCCATCAGTGTTGGAGGGTATGGCTACACCTTC
d_gene: TRBD1; v_gene: TRBV3-1/TRBV3-2; j_gene: TRBJ1-1; abundance: NA; len: 14; CDR3aa: CASSRIDRDGKAFF; CDR3nt: TGTGCCAGCAGCCGTATCGACAGGGACGGGAAAGCTTTCTTT
d_gene: NA; v_gene: TRBV5-1; j_gene: TRBJ1-1; abundance: NA; len: 14; CDR3aa: CASSSLGQDTEAFF; CDR3nt: TGCGCCAGCAGCTCCCTGGGGCAAGACACTGAAGCTTTCTTT
d_gene: TRBD2; v_gene: TRBV6-5; j_gene: TRBJ2-7; abundance: NA; len: 14; CDR3aa: CASSFSGRAYEQYF; CDR3nt: TGTGCCAGCAGTTTTAGCGGGAGGGCCTACGAGCAGTACTTC
d_gene: TRBD2; v_gene: TRBV3-1/TRBV3-2; j_gene: TRBJ2-3; abundance: NA; len: 16; CDR3aa: CASSQERLAGSDTQYF; CDR3nt: TGTGCCAGCAGCCAAGAAAGGTTAGCGGGATCAGATACGCAGTATTTT
d_gene: NA; v_gene: TRBV5-6; j_gene: TRBJ2-7; abundance: NA; len: 14; CDR3aa: CASSSWRPFGEQYF; CDR3nt: TGTGCCAGCAGCTCATGGAGACCCTTTGGAGAGCAGTACTTC
d_gene: NA; v_gene: TRBV6-5; j_gene: TRBJ2-7; abundance: NA; len: 13; CDR3aa: CASRDFGIYEQYF; CDR3nt: TGTGCCAGCAGGGACTTCGGCATCTACGAGCAGTACTTC
d_gene: TRBD1; v_gene: TRBV7-2; j_gene: TRBJ2-6; abundance: NA; len: 16; CDR3aa: CASRPDREAGANVLTF; CDR3nt: TGTGCCAGCAGACCGGACAGGGAGGCTGGGGCCAACGTCCTGACTTTC
d_gene: NA; v_gene: TRBV14; j_gene: TRBJ1-2; abundance: NA; len: 12; CDR3aa: CASSPLGYGYTF; CDR3nt: TGTGCCAGCAGCCCTCTTGGCTATGGCTACACCTTC
d_gene: TRBD1; v_gene: TRBV27; j_gene: TRBJ2-7; abundance: NA; len: 14; CDR3aa: CASSTGTGLGEQYF; CDR3nt: TGTGCCAGCAGTACCGGGACAGGGCTGGGTGAGCAGTACTTC
d_gene: NA; v_gene: TRBV10-3; j_gene: TRBJ2-2; abundance: NA; len: 16; CDR3aa: CAISDLGLANTGELFF; CDR3nt: TGTGCCATCAGTGACCTGGGACTCGCGAACACCGGGGAGCTGTTTTTT
d_gene: NA; v_gene: TRBV5-4; j_gene: TRBJ2-5; abundance: NA; len: 14; CDR3aa: CASSLGQTQETQYF; CDR3nt: TGTGCCAGCAGCTTGGGCCAGACTCAGGAGACCCAGTACTTC
d_gene: NA; v_gene: TRBV6-4; j_gene: TRBJ2-3; abundance: few; len: 14; CDR3aa: CASSDGPGADTQYF; CDR3nt: TGTGCCAGCAGCGACGGTCCTGGCGCAGATACGCAGTATTTT
d_gene: TRBD2; v_gene: TRBV10-3; j_gene: TRBJ2-3; abundance: NA; len: 14; CDR3aa: CAITQAGGADTQYF; CDR3nt: TGTGCCATCACCCAAGCGGGAGGCGCAGATACGCAGTATTTT
d_gene: TRBD1; v_gene: TRBV7-9; j_gene: TRBJ1-2; abundance: NA; len: 13; CDR3aa: CASSEGQGRGYTF; CDR3nt: TGTGCCAGCAGCGAGGGACAGGGGAGGGGCTACACCTTC
d_gene: NA; v_gene: TRBV11-2; j_gene: TRBJ1-4; abundance: NA; len: 14; CDR3aa: CASSLVGGAEKLFF; CDR3nt: TGTGCCAGCAGCTTAGTCGGGGGGGCCGAAAAACTGTTTTTT
d_gene: NA; v_gene: TRBV28; j_gene: TRBJ1-4; abundance: NA; len: 14; CDR3aa: CATLGGATNEKLFF; CDR3nt: TGTGCCACACTCGGGGGTGCAACTAATGAAAAACTGTTTTTT
d_gene: TRBD1; v_gene: TRBV11-3; j_gene: TRBJ1-6; abundance: NA; len: 14; CDR3aa: CASSLTGKGSPLHF; CDR3nt: TGTGCCAGCAGCTTGACAGGGAAAGGTTCACCCCTCCACTTT
d_gene: NA; v_gene: TRBV12-2; j_gene: TRBJ1-5; abundance: NA; len: 15; CDR3aa: CASRLDQVSNQPQHF; CDR3nt: TGTGCAAGTCGCCTAGACCAGGTTAGCAATCAGCCCCAGCATTTT
d_gene: NA; v_gene: TRBV4-2; j_gene: TRBJ1-5; abundance: NA; len: 13; CDR3aa: CASSQGDGSPQHF; CDR3nt: TGTGCCAGCAGCCAAGGGGACGGCAGCCCCCAGCATTTT
d_gene: NA; v_gene: TRBV11-2; j_gene: TRBJ2-1; abundance: NA; len: 14; CDR3aa: CASSVRTRAGEQFF; CDR3nt: TGTGCCAGCAGCGTCCGGACCAGGGCTGGGGAGCAGTTCTTC
d_gene: TRBD2; v_gene: TRBV27; j_gene: TRBJ2-7; abundance: NA; len: 14; CDR3aa: CASSPGSSGYEQYF; CDR3nt: TGTGCCAGCTCCCCGGGATCTAGCGGCTACGAGCAGTACTTC
d_gene: NA; v_gene: TRBV7-3; j_gene: TRBJ1-1; abundance: NA; len: 13; CDR3aa: CASSLTKGTEAFF; CDR3nt: TGTGCCAGCAGCTTAACGAAGGGCACTGAAGCTTTCTTT
d_gene: NA; v_gene: TRBV18; j_gene: TRBJ1-3; abundance: NA; len: 15; CDR3aa: CASSATGMGGNTIYF; CDR3nt: TGTGCCAGCTCAGCTACAGGGATGGGAGGAAACACCATATATTTT
d_gene: NA; v_gene: TRBV6-1; j_gene: TRBJ1-5; abundance: once; len: 14; CDR3aa: CASSEGPSYQPQHF; CDR3nt: TGTGCCAGCAGTGAAGGACCTAGCTATCAGCCCCAGCATTTT
d_gene: TRBD1; v_gene: TRBV29-1; j_gene: TRBJ2-1; abundance: NA; len: 14; CDR3aa: CSVEGLGGGNEQFF; CDR3nt: TGCAGCGTTGAGGGGCTAGGGGGCGGAAATGAGCAGTTCTTC
d_gene: NA; v_gene: TRBV21-1; j_gene: TRBJ1-3; abundance: once; len: 18; CDR3aa: CASSKVGEEGACGNTIYF; CDR3nt: TGTGCCAGCAGCAAAGTAGGGGAGGAGGGGGCCTGTGGAAACACCATATATTTT
d_gene: TRBD1; v_gene: TRBV5-1; j_gene: TRBJ1-1; abundance: NA; len: 15; CDR3aa: CASSLGDRVHTEAFF; CDR3nt: TGCGCCAGCAGCTTAGGGGACAGGGTGCACACTGAAGCTTTCTTT